This T cell receptor (beta chain) was recovered during a study of cytomegalovirus exposure and HLA in healthy donors. Use of 60 Vbeta and 13 Jbeta primers characterized the PCR. Only in-frame clones appear in the TCRdb table, and some are missing; sequencing was by immunoSEQ multiplex PCR. This sample has some 160,000 clones, with roughly 80% found just once. The V segment lost 3 bases and the J segment 4 bases; nucleotides outside the gene matches: 11. Germline V gives CDR1 LGHNT, CDR2 FRNRAP. The length of the CDR3 is 16 residues. V and J are TRBV12-5 and TRBJ2-7, with 8 bases aligning to TRBD1. Sequencing was done on a sample of PBMCs. This TCR was recovered from a male donor in good health and CMV-seronegative. Here the CDR3 reads CASGFPIGTGPYEQYF. In nucleotides, the CDR3 is TGTGCTAGTGGTTTCCCTATTGGGACAGGACCATACGAGCAGTACTTC. Together with reference TRBV12-5 and TRBJ2-7, the CDR3 gives the full variable domain: DARVTQTPRHKVTEMGQEVTMRCQPILGHNTVFWYRQTMMQGLELLAYFRNRAPLDDSGMPKDRFSAEMPDATLATLKIQPSEPRDSAVYFCASGFPIGTGPYEQYFGPGTRLTVT.